This entry lists 20 T cell receptor beta chains sequenced from one sample in a study of identical twins. From the 5' RACE reads, TCRdb called clonotypes with MiXCR, one entry per CDR3 protein. The sample lists 1.5 million to 2 million distinct CDR3 sequences; 32% were seen once. Sequences were obtained from cord blood. The receptors shown here come from a newborn girl in good health.

Concerning this clonotype: One junction end does not reproduce the germline sequence, and a read error may be involved. J is TRBJ1-2 and V is TRBV6-1; D remains unclear. The CDR3 runs 12 residues. Germline V lookup: CDR1 MNHNS, CDR2 SASEGT. The CDR3 nucleotides read TGTGCCAACAGTGAAAGCAGTACGGGCTACACCTTC. This translates into CANSESSTGYTF.

The chain links TRBV7-9 to TRBJ1-2; 9 bases agree with TRBD1. V shed 0 bases, J shed 4 bases, and the junction held 6 bases outside the gene matches. This CDR3 has 16 residues. Germline V gene sequence: CDR1 SEHNR, CDR2 FQNEAQ (reference sequence). In nucleotides, the CDR3 is TGTGCCAGCAGCTTAGCGGCGGGACAGGGTTTCTATGGCTACACCTTC. This sequence encodes CASSLAAGQGFYGYTF. The complete variable domain, with remaining parts taken from reference TRBV7-9 and TRBJ1-2, reads DTGVSQNPRHKITKRGQNVTFRCDPISEHNRLYWYRQTLGQGPEFLTYFQNEAQLEKSRLLSDRFSAERPKGSFSTLEIQRTEQGDSAMYLCASSLAAGQGFYGYTFGSGTRLTVV.

In its sample, this clonotype was seen a few times. The gene calls are TRBV4-1 and TRBJ2-7; a possible D gene is TRBD2 (6 bases). This CDR3 spans 14 amino acids. From germline, CDR1 is MGHRA and CDR2 YSYEKL. With 1 base removed from V and 3 bases from J, the gap between germline ends came to 10 bases. The CDR3 DNA is TGCGCCAGCAGCCAAGGACTAGGGGACTACGAGCAGTACTTC. Its protein product is CASSQGLGDYEQYF.

This clonotype was detected only a few times. This chain links TRBV7-9 with TRBJ1-2, with a tentative D call TRBD1 (5 bases). The CDR3 length is 13 residues. Germline lookup yields CDR1 SEHNR and CDR2 FQNEAQ (reference sequence). V was shortened by 3 bases and J by 5 bases, with 10 bases between the two germline ends. The chain's CDR3 is CASSLDNGYGYTF. The CDR3 DNA reads as TGTGCCAGCAGCTTGGACAACGGGTATGGCTACACCTTC.

The chain carries TRBV5-1 and TRBJ2-5; unclear D gene. V shed 4 bases and J shed 5 bases, with 9 bases lying between them. CDR3 length: 12 residues. Germline V CDR1 and CDR2: SGHRS, YFSETQ. The CDR3 nucleotides are TGCGCCAGCAGCGTAGGTGTGGAGACCCAGTACTTC. The encoded protein is CASSVGVETQYF.

CDR3 bases: TGTGCCAGCAGCTCAGGGACTCTGCGACAAGAGACCCAGTACTTC. Translated, it gives CASSSGTLRQETQYF. The genes are TRBV7-9 and TRBJ2-5; D is possibly TRBD2 (6 bases). The germline V and J ends were trimmed by 4 bases and 2 bases, with 14 bases remaining between them. This CDR3 spans 15 amino acids. CDR1 and CDR2 from the germline V gene are SEHNR and FQNEAQ (reference sequence).

This clonotype was counted only a few times. The chain carries TRBV5-5 and TRBJ1-3; weak D call: TRBD1 (5 bases). Germline CDR1 reads SGHKS; CDR2 reads YYEKEE (reference sequence). Trimming took 4 bases from V and 0 from J, leaving 11 bases between them. The CDR3 has 15 amino acids. The CDR3 spells CASSPTGVSGNTIYF. CDR3 DNA: TGTGCCAGCAGCCCTACAGGCGTCTCTGGAAACACCATATATTTT.

In the case of this clonotype: Germline is not matched at one junction end, which may reflect a read error. The V and J genes are TRBV20-1 and TRBJ2-1; 10 positions agree with TRBD2. The CDR3 extends over 17 amino acids. Germline lookup yields CDR1 DFQATT and CDR2 SNEGSKA (reference sequence). CDR3 in DNA: TGCAGTGCTAGAGCCCTCCTAGCGGGAGTCGGGGACAATGAGCAGTCCTTC. This codes for CSARALLAGVGDNEQSF.

In this sample, this clonotype turned up a few times. The chain joins TRBV6-5 to TRBJ2-1, with D uncertain. The germline V gene encodes CDR1 MNHEY and CDR2 SVGAGI. This CDR3 region has 14 residues. The ends were cut back, 8 bases at V and 5 bases at J, with 16 bases in the middle. The CDR3 sequence is CASRPLVYHNEQFF. The CDR3 DNA reads TGTGCCAGCCGGCCATTAGTTTACCACAATGAGCAGTTCTTC.

This clonotype showed up just a few times. The chain has TRBV12-3 or TRBV12-4 and TRBJ2-7, with TRBD1 matching over 12 bases. J lost 4 bases, V lost 2 bases, and 9 bases had no gene match. This CDR3 comprises 17 residues. CDR3 residues: CASSLPRGTGGKYEQYF. The CDR3 bases are TGTGCCAGCAGTTTACCCAGAGGGACAGGGGGCAAATACGAGCAGTACTTC.

CDR3: CASSLQPYVSHEQFF. The CDR3 DNA reads as TGTGCCAGCAGCTTACAGCCCTACGTGTCCCATGAGCAGTTCTTC. This chain uses TRBV7-2 with TRBJ2-1; D gene ambiguous. CDR1 and CDR2 (germline): SGHTA, FQGNSA. The CDR3 is made up of 15 amino acids. Trimming pared 2 bases from V and 8 bases from J, leaving 16 bases between.

The rearrangement joins TRBV7-8 to TRBJ1-4, with a weak D call TRBD1 (6 bases). Trimming removed 5 bases from V and 3 bases from J, with 13 bases in between. In germline, CDR1 is SGHVS, CDR2 FQNEAQ. The CDR3 is made up of 15 amino acids. CDR3 coding DNA: TGTGCCAGCAGCCCACGGGACACATCTAATGAAAAACTGTTTTTT. It yields the protein CASSPRDTSNEKLFF.

The J gene is TRBJ2-1, the V gene TRBV5-8; possible D gene TRBD2, 5 bases. V was pared by 1 base and J by 4 bases, with 15 bases between. The V gene's germline CDR1 is SGHTS and CDR2 YDEGEE. The CDR3 covers 16 residues. The chain's CDR3 is CASSLYESSSYNEQFF. The DNA for the CDR3 is TGTGCCAGCAGCTTGTATGAGTCTAGCTCGTACAATGAGCAGTTCTTC.

V and J are TRBV7-6 and TRBJ1-1; possible D gene TRBD1, 6 bases. Germline CDR1 is SGHVS and CDR2 is FNYEAQ. This CDR3 region has 16 residues. The germline V and J ends were trimmed by 1 base and 5 bases, with 17 bases remaining between them. CDR3 loop: CASSLVPGRGGTEAFF. CDR3 DNA: TGTGCCAGCAGCTTAGTGCCGGGCAGGGGTGGGACTGAAGCTTTCTTT.

The chain is built from TRBV28 and TRBJ2-1, with no clear D. This CDR3 region has 12 residues. Germline lookup yields CDR1 MDHEN and CDR2 SYDVKM. The V gene lost 6 bases and the J gene lost 6 bases, with 9 bases spanning the gap. CDR3 nucleotides: TGTGCCAGCAGGTCAACCCCCAATGAGCAGTTCTTC. Translated, it gives CASRSTPNEQFF.

This clonotype was counted only a few times. The rearrangement links TRBV28 to TRBJ2-1; D is unresolved. Germline CDR1 and CDR2: MDHEN and SYDVKM. The CDR3 runs to 14 residues. V was cut by 7 bases and J by 5 bases, with 15 bases left in between. CDR3 DNA sequence: TGTGCCAGCAACGGCGGCTTTTACAACAATGAGCAGTTCTTC. This encodes CASNGGFYNNEQFF.

This chain connects TRBV6-5 to TRBJ1-1; the D gene is possibly TRBD1 (5 bases). This CDR3 is built from 16 residues. The germline CDR1 and CDR2 sequences are MNHEY and SVGAGI. V dropped 0 bases and J dropped 1 base, with 12 bases sitting between them. Written as DNA, the CDR3 is TGTGCCAGCAGTTACTCGAACGTCGGGGGGAACACTGAAGCTTTCTTT. Amino acids: CASSYSNVGGNTEAFF.

In this sample, this clonotype turned up a few times. The V call is TRBV28, the J call TRBJ1-2, with a weak D call TRBD1 (6 bases). The CDR3 has 10 amino acids. Germline V gives CDR1 MDHEN, CDR2 SYDVKM. Trimming pared 5 bases from V and 13 bases from J, leaving 11 bases between. The CDR3 loop is CASSEGGTTF. As DNA, the CDR3 is TGTGCCAGCAGTGAAGGGGGGACCACCTTC.

This sequence joins TRBV20-1 and TRBJ1-2; D not resolved. Germline V lookup: CDR1 DFQATT, CDR2 SNEGSKA (reference sequence). The CDR3 runs 11 residues. Trimming took 6 bases from V and 4 from J, leaving 9 bases between them. The CDR3 spells CSAHLLYGYTF. The DNA of the CDR3 is TGCAGTGCGCACCTCCTCTATGGCTACACCTTC.

This clonotype was counted a few times. J is TRBJ2-3 and V is TRBV4-2; D is possibly TRBD2 (5 bases). There are 16 residues in the CDR3. V was shortened by 0 bases and J by 7 bases, with 17 bases between the two germline ends. Germline values: CDR1 LGHNA, CDR2 YNFKEQ. The DNA of the CDR3 is TGTGCCAGCAGCCAAGATCGTGGCGGACTGTCAAATACGCAGTATTTT. Translating gives CASSQDRGGLSNTQYF.